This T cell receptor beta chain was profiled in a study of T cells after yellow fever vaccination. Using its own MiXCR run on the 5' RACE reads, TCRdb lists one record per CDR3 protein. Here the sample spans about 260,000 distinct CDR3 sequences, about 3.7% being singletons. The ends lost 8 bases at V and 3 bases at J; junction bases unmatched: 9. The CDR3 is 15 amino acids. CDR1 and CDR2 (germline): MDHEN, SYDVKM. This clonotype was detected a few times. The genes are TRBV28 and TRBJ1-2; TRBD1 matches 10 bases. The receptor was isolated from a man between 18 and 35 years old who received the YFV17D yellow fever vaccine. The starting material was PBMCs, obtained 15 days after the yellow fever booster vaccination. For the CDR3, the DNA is TGTGCCAGCGGGACAGGGGCCCAGTCGGACTATGGCTACACCTTC. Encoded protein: CASGTGAQSDYGYTF.